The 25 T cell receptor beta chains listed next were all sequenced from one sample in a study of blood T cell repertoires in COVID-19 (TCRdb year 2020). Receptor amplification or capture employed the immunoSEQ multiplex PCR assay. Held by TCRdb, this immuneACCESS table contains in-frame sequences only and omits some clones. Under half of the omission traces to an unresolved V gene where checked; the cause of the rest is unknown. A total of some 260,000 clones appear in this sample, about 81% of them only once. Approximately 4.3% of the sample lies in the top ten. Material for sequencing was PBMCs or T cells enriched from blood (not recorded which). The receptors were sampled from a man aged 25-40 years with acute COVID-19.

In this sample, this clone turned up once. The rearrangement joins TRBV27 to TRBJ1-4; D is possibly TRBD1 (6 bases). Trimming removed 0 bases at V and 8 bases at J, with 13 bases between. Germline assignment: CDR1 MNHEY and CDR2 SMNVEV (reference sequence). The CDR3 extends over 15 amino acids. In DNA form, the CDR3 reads TGTGCCAGCAGTTTATCGCCCGGGGGGCGGGAAAAACTGTTTTTT. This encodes CASSLSPGGREKLFF.

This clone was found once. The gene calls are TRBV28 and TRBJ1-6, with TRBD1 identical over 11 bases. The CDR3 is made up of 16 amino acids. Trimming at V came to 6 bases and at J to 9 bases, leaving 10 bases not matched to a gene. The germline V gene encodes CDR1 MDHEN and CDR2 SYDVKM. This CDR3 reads CASRRTGGNVVSPLHF. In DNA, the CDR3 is TGTGCCAGCAGGAGGACAGGGGGCAATGTTGTTTCACCCCTCCACTTT.

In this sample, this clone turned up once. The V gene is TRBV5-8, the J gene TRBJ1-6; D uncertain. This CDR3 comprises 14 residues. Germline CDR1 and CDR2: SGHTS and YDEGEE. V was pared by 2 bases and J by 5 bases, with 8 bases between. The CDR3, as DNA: TGTGCCAGCAGCTTTCAGAGGCATAATTCACCCCTCCACTTT. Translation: CASSFQRHNSPLHF.

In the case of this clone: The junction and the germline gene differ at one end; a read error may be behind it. As DNA, the CDR3 is TGTGCCAGCAGCTCTATAGCGGGACTAGGGGACAATGAGCAGTTCTTC. Translated: CASSSIAGLGDNEQFF. This rearrangement joins TRBV5-1 to TRBJ2-1; TRBD2 matches 8 bases. Germline CDR1 SGHRS, CDR2 YFSETQ. This CDR3 is built from 16 residues.

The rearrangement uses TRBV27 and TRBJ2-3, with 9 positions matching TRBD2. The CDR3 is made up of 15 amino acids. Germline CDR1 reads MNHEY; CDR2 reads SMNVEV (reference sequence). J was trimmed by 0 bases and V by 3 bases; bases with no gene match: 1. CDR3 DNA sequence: TGTGCCAGCAGTTTGAGCGGGAGGAGCACAGATACGCAGTATTTT. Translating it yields CASSLSGRSTDTQYF.

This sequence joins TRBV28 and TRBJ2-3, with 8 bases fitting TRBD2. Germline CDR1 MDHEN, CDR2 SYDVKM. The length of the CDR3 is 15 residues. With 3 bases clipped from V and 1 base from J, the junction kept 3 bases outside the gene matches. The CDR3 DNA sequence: TGTGCCAGCAGTTTCTCAGCGGGGGGCACAGATACGCAGTATTTT. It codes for CASSFSAGGTDTQYF. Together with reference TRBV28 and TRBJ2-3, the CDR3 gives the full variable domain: DVKVTQSSRYLVKRTGEKVFLECVQDMDHENMFWYRQDPGLGLRLIYFSYDVKMKEKGDIPEGYSVSREKKERFSLILESASTNQTSMYLCASSFSAGGTDTQYFGPGTRLTVL.

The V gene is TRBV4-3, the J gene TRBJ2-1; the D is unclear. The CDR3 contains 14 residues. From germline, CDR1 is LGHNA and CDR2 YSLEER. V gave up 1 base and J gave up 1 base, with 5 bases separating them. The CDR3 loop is CASSQARSYNEQFF. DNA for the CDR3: TGCGCCAGCAGCCAAGCCAGATCCTACAATGAGCAGTTCTTC.

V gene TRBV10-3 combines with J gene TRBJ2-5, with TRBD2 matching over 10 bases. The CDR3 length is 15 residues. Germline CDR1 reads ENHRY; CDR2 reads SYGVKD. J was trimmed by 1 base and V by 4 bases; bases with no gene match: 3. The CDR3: CAISATSGSQETQYF. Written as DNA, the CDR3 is TGTGCCATCAGTGCGACTAGCGGGTCCCAAGAGACCCAGTACTTC.

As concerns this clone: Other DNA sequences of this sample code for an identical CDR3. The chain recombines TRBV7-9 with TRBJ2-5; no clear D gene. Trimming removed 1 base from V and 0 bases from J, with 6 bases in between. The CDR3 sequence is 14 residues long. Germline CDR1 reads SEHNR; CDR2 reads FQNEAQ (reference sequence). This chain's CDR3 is CASSLEQYQETQYF. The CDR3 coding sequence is TGTGCCAGCAGCTTAGAACAGTACCAAGAGACCCAGTACTTC.

The DNA of the CDR3 is TGTGCCAGCAGCTTAGGGGCCACAGATACGCAGTATTTT. The encoded protein is CASSLGATDTQYF. The rearrangement joins TRBV11-2 to TRBJ2-3; D is undetermined. Trimming cost V 1 base and J 2 bases, with 4 bases left between them. The CDR3 spans 13 residues. Germline CDR1 reads SGHAT; CDR2 reads FQNNGV.

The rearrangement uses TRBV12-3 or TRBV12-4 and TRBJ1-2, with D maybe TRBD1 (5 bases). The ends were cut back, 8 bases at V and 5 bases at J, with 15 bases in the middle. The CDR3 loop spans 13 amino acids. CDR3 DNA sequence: TGTGCCAGCGCCTCGGGGGGTGGGTATGGCTACACCTTC. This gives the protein CASASGGGYGYTF.

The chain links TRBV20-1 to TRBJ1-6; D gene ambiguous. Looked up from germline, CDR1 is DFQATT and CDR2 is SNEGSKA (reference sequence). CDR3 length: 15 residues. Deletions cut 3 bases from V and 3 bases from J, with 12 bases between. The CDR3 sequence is CSASSRRDYNSPLHF. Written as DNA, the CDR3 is TGCAGTGCTAGTTCTCGCCGGGACTATAATTCACCCCTCCACTTT.

The CDR3 bases are TGTGCCAGCAGTCCCGTCGCCGGGTCGATTGGAAACACCATATATTTT. Protein product: CASSPVAGSIGNTIYF. The chain links TRBV28 to TRBJ1-3; D remains ambiguous. Germline assignment: CDR1 MDHEN and CDR2 SYDVKM. Trimming shortened V by 5 bases and J by 3 bases, and 17 bases separated the two germline ends. The CDR3 spans 16 residues.

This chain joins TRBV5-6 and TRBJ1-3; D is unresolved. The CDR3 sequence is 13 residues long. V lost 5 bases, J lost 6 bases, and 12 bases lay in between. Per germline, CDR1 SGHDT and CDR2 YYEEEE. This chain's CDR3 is CASRFLPENTIYF. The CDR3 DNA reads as TGTGCCAGCAGATTTCTACCCGAAAACACCATATATTTT.

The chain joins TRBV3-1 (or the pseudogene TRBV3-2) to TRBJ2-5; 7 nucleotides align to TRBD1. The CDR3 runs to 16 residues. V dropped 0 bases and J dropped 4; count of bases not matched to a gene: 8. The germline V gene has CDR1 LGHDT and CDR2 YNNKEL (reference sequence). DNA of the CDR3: TGTGCCAGCAGCCAAGAGGGGAGACAGGGTTTAGAGACCCAGTACTTC. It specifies CASSQEGRQGLETQYF.

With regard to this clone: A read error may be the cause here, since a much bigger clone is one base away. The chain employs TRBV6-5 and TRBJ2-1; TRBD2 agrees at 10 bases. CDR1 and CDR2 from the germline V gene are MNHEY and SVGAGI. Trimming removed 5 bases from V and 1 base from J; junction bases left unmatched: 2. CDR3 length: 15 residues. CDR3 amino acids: CASSQTSGSYNEQFF. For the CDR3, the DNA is TGTGCCAGCAGTCAGACTAGCGGGTCCTACAATGAGCAGTTCTTC.

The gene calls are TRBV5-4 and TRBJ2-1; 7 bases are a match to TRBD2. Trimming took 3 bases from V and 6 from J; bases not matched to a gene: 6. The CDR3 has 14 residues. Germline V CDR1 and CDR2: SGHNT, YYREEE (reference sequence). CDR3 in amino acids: CASSSATSSNEQFF. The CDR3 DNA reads TGTGCCAGCAGCTCCGCGACTAGCAGCAATGAGCAGTTCTTC.

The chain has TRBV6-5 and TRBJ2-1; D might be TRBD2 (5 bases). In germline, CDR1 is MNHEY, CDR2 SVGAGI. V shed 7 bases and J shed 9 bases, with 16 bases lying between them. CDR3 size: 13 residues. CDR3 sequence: CASTYTSVSEQFF. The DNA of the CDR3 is TGTGCCAGCACTTATACTAGTGTCAGTGAGCAGTTCTTC.

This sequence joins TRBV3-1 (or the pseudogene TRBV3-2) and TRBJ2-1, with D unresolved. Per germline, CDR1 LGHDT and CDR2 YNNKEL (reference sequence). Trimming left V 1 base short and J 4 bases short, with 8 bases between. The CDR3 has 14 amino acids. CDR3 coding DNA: TGTGCCAGCAGCCAAGGTCCAGAATACAATGAGCAGTTCTTC. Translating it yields CASSQGPEYNEQFF.

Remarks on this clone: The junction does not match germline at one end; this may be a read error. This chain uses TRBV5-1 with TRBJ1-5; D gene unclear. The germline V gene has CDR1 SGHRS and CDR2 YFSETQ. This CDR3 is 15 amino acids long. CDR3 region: CASSPDGSRNQPQHF. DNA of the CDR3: TGTGCCAGCAGCCCAGACGGGAGCCGTAATCAGCCCCAGCATTTT.

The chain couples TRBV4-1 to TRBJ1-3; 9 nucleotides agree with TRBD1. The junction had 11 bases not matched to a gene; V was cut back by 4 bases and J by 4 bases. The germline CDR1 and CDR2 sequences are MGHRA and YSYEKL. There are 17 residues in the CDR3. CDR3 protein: CASSLGQDRGSGNTIYF. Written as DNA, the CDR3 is TGCGCCAGCAGCCTGGGGCAGGACAGGGGTTCCGGAAACACCATATATTTT.

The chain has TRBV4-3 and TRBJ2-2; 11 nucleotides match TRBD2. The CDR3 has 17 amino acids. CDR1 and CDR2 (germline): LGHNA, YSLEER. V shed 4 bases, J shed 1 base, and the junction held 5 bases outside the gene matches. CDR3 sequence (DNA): TGCGCCAGCAGCCTGCAAGGACTAGCGGGGAACACCGGGGAGCTGTTTTTT. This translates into CASSLQGLAGNTGELFF.

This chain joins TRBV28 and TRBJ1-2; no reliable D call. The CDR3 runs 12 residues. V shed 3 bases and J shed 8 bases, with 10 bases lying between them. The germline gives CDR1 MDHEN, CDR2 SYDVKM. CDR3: CASSFTAGGYTF. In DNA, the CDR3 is TGTGCCAGCAGTTTCACGGCGGGAGGCTACACCTTC.

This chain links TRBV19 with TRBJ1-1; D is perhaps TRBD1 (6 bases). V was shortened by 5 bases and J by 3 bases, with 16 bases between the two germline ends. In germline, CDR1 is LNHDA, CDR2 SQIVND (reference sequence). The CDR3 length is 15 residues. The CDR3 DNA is TGTGCCAGTAGTGGATGGGGGCACCGAGACACTGAAGCTTTCTTT. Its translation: CASSGWGHRDTEAFF.

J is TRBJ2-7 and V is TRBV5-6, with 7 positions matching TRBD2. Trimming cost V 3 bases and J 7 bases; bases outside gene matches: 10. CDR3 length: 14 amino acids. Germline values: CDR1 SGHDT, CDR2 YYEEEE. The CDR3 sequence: CASSSSGTIKEQYV. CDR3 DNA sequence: TGTGCCAGCAGCTCTTCCGGGACTATAAAAGAGCAGTACGTC.